The clone carrying this T cell receptor beta chain showed up just once. The antigen is unknown. These data belong to a study of pediatric ulcerative colitis. Whole-study context: Ulcerative colitis patients had pancolitis or left-sided colitis, with confirming histology. The study's findings and limits: Blood-rectal clonal overlap within each person was significantly higher in ulcerative colitis patients than controls.

Colonoscopy and blood draw happened at the same time. Some clones are missing from TCRdb's copy, which holds only in-frame ones; the method was immunoSEQ multiplex PCR. The data contain around 61,000 clones, 85% to 90% of them seen just once; the ten biggest clones take up about 3%. This receptor was obtained from a boy between 10 and 17 years old with severe ulcerative colitis. The specimen sequenced was blood.

The CDR3 DNA is TGTGCCAGCAGTGTGGCGCGACTCGTCACAGATACGCAGTATTTT. As protein: CASSVARLVTDTQYF. The chain carries TRBV2 and TRBJ2-3; D unclear. The CDR3 is made up of 15 amino acids. Trimming stripped 4 bases from V and 2 bases from J, with 13 bases between. CDR1 and CDR2 from the germline V gene are SNHLY and FYNNEI.